This T cell receptor (beta chain) was sequenced in a study of cytotoxic CD8 clonotypes in ibrutinib-treated CLL. Overall study context: Response samples were obtained once patients had received a median approximately 11 months of treatment, range 6 to 36.

The V end lost 3 bases, the J end lost 2 bases, and 8 bases lay between the germline ends. Germline V gene data show CDR1 as LNHNV and CDR2 as YYDKDF (reference sequence). This CDR3 comprises 14 residues. Generated by immunoSEQ multiplex PCR, the TCRdb table keeps only in-frame clones and is missing some. In the table there are 150,000 to 200,000 clones, 88% of which are singletons. The source of this sequence is a human donor with chronic lymphocytic leukemia. Sequences were derived from PBMCs, sampled at disease progression, from a patient treated with ibrutinib. The genes are TRBV15 and TRBJ1-5; D is possibly TRBD1 (5 bases). The CDR3 sequence is CATSSEGGNQPQHF. In DNA, the CDR3 is TGTGCCACCAGCAGTGAAGGGGGCAATCAGCCCCAGCATTTT. The whole variable domain, remainder taken from reference TRBV15 and TRBJ1-5, is DAMVIQNPRYQVTQFGKPVTLSCSQTLNHNVMYWYQQKSSQAPKLLFHYYDKDFNNEADTPDNFQSRRPNTSFCFLDIRSPGLGDTAMYLCATSSEGGNQPQHFGDGTRLSIL.